Below, one TCR beta chain is given with its context. Its antigen remains unknown. The use of a sample-barcoded 5' primer and a J-beta primer mix characterized a second PCR of about 6 to 12 cycles. TCRdb passed the 5' RACE reads through MiXCR, listing each CDR3 protein once. The sample records a few hundred thousand distinct CDR3 sequences, approximately 47% being singletons. This entry is derived from a study of blood T cells in healthy people across ages. Overall study context: Capturing about one barcoded beta molecule per two T cells was achieved by template switching. Study-level results: The donors' CMV status was not determined, possibly confounding changes in expanded clonotypes. When set beside aged donors, long-lived donors presented more naive CD4+ cells and higher diversity.

They isolated at least 7 million PBMCs from each sample. The CDR3 consists of 14 residues. Per germline, CDR1 ENHRY and CDR2 SYGVKD. Trimming removed 3 bases from V and 4 bases from J; junction bases left unmatched: 4. This receptor was taken from a man in his sixties in good health. This chain connects TRBV10-3 to TRBJ2-3; 7 bases are shared with TRBD2. Input material: blood. The CDR3 coding sequence is TGTGCCATCAGTGACCCGGGAGGCGCAGATACGCAGTATTTT. Protein: CAISDPGGADTQYF.